These 8 T cell receptor beta chains were sequenced from one sample in a study of blood T cell repertoires in COVID-19. This table comes from immunoSEQ multiplex PCR, and its TCRdb copy is limited to in-frame clones, with some not included. Of some 130,000 clones detected, about 91% appear once; the ten largest clones hold 10%. Sequencing was carried out using peripheral blood. The receptor source for this set is a man in his forties or fifties with acute or convalescent COVID-19.

In this sample, this clone turned up a few times. The chain recombines TRBV20-1 with TRBJ1-5; D is unclear. The germline V gene has CDR1 DFQATT and CDR2 SNEGSKA (reference sequence). Between the trimmed V and J ends, which lost 5 bases and 11 bases, there was a span of 13 bases. The CDR3 runs 11 residues. CDR3 DNA sequence: TGCAGTGCTCTTGGGCGGGGTTCCCAGCATTTT. This translates into CSALGRGSQHF.

The V gene is TRBV3-1 (or the pseudogene TRBV3-2), the J gene TRBJ2-5; TRBD2 agrees at 8 bases. The J segment lost 5 bases and the V segment lost 4 bases, leaving 12 bases of the junction unmatched. The CDR3 runs to 16 residues. CDR1 LGHDT and CDR2 YNNKEL come from the germline V gene (reference sequence). The CDR3 DNA reads as TGTGCCAGCAGCCGAATATCAGCGGGAGTAGGGGAGACCCAGTACTTC. Translation gives CASSRISAGVGETQYF.

The chain has TRBV5-4 and TRBJ1-5; 9 bases match TRBD1. The CDR3 covers 14 residues. The J segment lost 4 bases and the V segment lost 4 bases, leaving 3 bases of the junction unmatched. Germline CDR1 and CDR2: SGHNT and YYREEE (reference sequence). This chain's CDR3 is CASSLDRGNQPQHF. CDR3 DNA sequence: TGTGCCAGCAGCCTGGACAGGGGTAATCAGCCCCAGCATTTT.

The chain has TRBV2 and TRBJ1-2, with D perhaps TRBD1 (5 bases). Germline-derived CDR1 and CDR2 are SNHLY and FYNNEI. The CDR3 has 14 residues. Deletions cut 1 base from V and 5 bases from J, with 11 bases between. In DNA, the CDR3 is TGTGCCAGCAGTGAAGATAGGCAGGGATATGGCTACACCTTC. Translating gives CASSEDRQGYGYTF. The full variable domain, rest sourced from reference TRBV2 and TRBJ1-2, is EPEVTQTPSHQVTQMGQEVILRCVPISNHLYFYWYRQILGQKVEFLVSFYNNEISEKSEIFDDQFSVERPDGSNFTLKIRSTKLEDSAMYFCASSEDRQGYGYTFGSGTRLTVV.

The chain links TRBV4-2 to TRBJ1-4, with a possible D match to TRBD1 (5 bases). Trimming left V 3 bases short and J 6 bases short, with 17 bases between. The CDR3 consists of 16 residues. CDR1 is LGHNA, CDR2 YNFKEQ, per germline. The CDR3 sequence is CASSHPPRDGYEKLFF. DNA for the CDR3: TGTGCCAGCAGCCACCCACCGCGGGACGGCTATGAAAAACTGTTTTTT.

The chain has TRBV4-1 and TRBJ1-1; D gene unclear. Germline V CDR1 and CDR2: MGHRA, YSYEKL. V lost 0 bases and J 2 bases, leaving 13 bases between the germline ends. This CDR3 has 16 residues. The CDR3 DNA reads as TGCGCCAGCAGCCAAGATCTTACCAGTTACAACACTGAAGCTTTCTTT. Its protein product is CASSQDLTSYNTEAFF.

The chain combines TRBV2 with TRBJ1-2; D perhaps matches TRBD1 (6 bases). Germline values: CDR1 SNHLY, CDR2 FYNNEI. The germline V and J ends were trimmed by 2 bases and 8 bases, with 15 bases remaining between them. The CDR3 spans 14 residues. CDR3 DNA: TGTGCCAGCAGTGAATCTATACCTCAGGGGGGCTACACCTTC. The encoded protein is CASSESIPQGGYTF.

CDR3 sequence: CASSPATIMNTEAFF. CDR3 bases: TGTGCCAGCAGTCCTGCGACAATCATGAACACTGAAGCTTTCTTT. The gene calls are TRBV27 and TRBJ1-1; the D is unclear. V was clipped by 5 bases and J by 0 bases, with 13 bases between them. Germline V gene data show CDR1 as MNHEY and CDR2 as SMNVEV (reference sequence). CDR3 length: 15 residues.